These 11 T cell receptor beta chains were all obtained from the same sample, sequenced in a study of beta chain features in type 1 diabetes (dated by TCRdb to between 2018 and 2020). Receptor amplification or capture employed the immunoSEQ multiplex PCR assay. The High Capacity cDNA Reverse Transcription Kit was used to reverse transcribe all of the isolated RNA, meaning that expressed TCRB transcripts were what got sequenced. TCRdb's version of the immuneACCESS table is confined to in-frame rearrangements and falls short of the full clone set. An unresolved V gene accounts for under half of the shortfall where checked; the remainder is of unknown origin. Here the sample has approximately 600,000 clones; 12% occur a single time. Clones ranked in the top ten supply around 0.12% of the sample. General study outcomes and caveats: A moderate but significant shortening of TCRB CDR3 length was observed in type 1 diabetes patients in all four CD4+ subsets.

These receptors have no known antigen. Sequencing was carried out using naive CD4+ T cells from blood. According to the study, the label for this sample's cell subset or site signals: true naive CD4+ T cells. All receptors derive from a man younger than 45 with type 1 diabetes.

This sequence joins TRBV30 and TRBJ1-6, with D hard to call. This CDR3 is built from 17 residues. V lost 4 bases and J lost 0, with 16 bases in between. From germline, CDR1 is GTSNPN and CDR2 SVGIG (reference sequence). The CDR3 reads CAWNLGRVSSYNSPLHF. CDR3 nucleotide sequence: TGTGCCTGGAACCTCGGGAGGGTGAGCTCCTATAATTCACCCCTCCACTTT.

The chain joins TRBV2 to TRBJ2-3; D call uncertain. This CDR3 region has 15 residues. Germline-derived CDR1 and CDR2 are SNHLY and FYNNEI. The germline V and J ends were trimmed by 7 bases and 4 bases, with 18 bases remaining between them. The CDR3 DNA sequence: TGTGCCAGCATGGAAACAGCCGTATTTGCAGATACGCAGTATTTT. The encoded protein is CASMETAVFADTQYF. The entire variable domain, with the rest obtained from reference TRBV2 and TRBJ2-3, is as follows: EPEVTQTPSHQVTQMGQEVILRCVPISNHLYFYWYRQILGQKVEFLVSFYNNEISEKSEIFDDQFSVERPDGSNFTLKIRSTKLEDSAMYFCASMETAVFADTQYFGPGTRLTVL.

This clone appeared a few times. This chain connects TRBV28 to TRBJ2-3; D call uncertain. V lost 3 bases, J lost 4 bases, and 8 bases lay in between. Germline values: CDR1 MDHEN, CDR2 SYDVKM. The CDR3 spans 13 residues. The CDR3 bases are TGTGCCAGCAGTTTCGGCGGTGCAGATACGCAGTATTTT. Residues: CASSFGGADTQYF.

The table lists this clone with a few counts. This chain joins TRBV28 and TRBJ1-4; D gene unclear. V lost 5 bases and J lost 3, with 16 bases in between. Germline assignment: CDR1 MDHEN and CDR2 SYDVKM. The CDR3 loop spans 16 amino acids. The CDR3 bases are TGTGCCAGCAGTACCCCTGGGAGGCCATCTAATGAAAAACTGTTTTTT. It translates to CASSTPGRPSNEKLFF.

The chain has TRBV7-9 and TRBJ2-5, with 8 bases matching TRBD1. Looked up from germline, CDR1 is SEHNR and CDR2 is FQNEAQ (reference sequence). This CDR3 has 14 amino acids. After removal of 5 bases from V and 4 bases from J, the junction contained 6 bases not matched to a gene. In DNA, the CDR3 is TGTGCCAGCAGCGACGACAGGGGAGGAGAGACCCAGTACTTC. This translates into CASSDDRGGETQYF.

In this sample, this clone turned up many times. The rearrangement links TRBV5-1 to TRBJ2-5, with 7 bases aligning to TRBD1. Germline-derived CDR1 and CDR2 are SGHRS and YFSETQ. V trimming: 1 base; J trimming: 2 bases; junction bases outside the gene matches: 8. This CDR3 has 16 residues. CDR3: CASSLTRDRDQETQYF. The CDR3 nucleotides read TGCGCCAGCAGCTTGACTCGGGACAGAGATCAAGAGACCCAGTACTTC.

This chain links TRBV19 with TRBJ1-5, with 8 bases matching TRBD1. The CDR3 spans 15 residues. J lost 7 bases, V lost 6 bases, and 11 bases had no gene match. Germline V gene data show CDR1 as LNHDA and CDR2 as SQIVND (reference sequence). This CDR3 is CASSRGQARRQPQHF. As DNA, the CDR3 is TGTGCCAGTAGCCGGGGACAGGCTAGGCGGCAGCCCCAGCATTTT.

This clone turned up a few times. DNA for the CDR3: TGTGCCAGCAGCGGGGGACCCCAACGAGGAGATACGCAGTATTTT. Its translation is CASSGGPQRGDTQYF. The chain combines TRBV11-3 with TRBJ2-3; D could derive from TRBD1 or TRBD2 (5 bases each). The CDR3 spans 15 residues. Germline CDR1 and CDR2: SGHNT and YENEEA. Trimming pared 5 bases from V and 5 bases from J, leaving 17 bases between.

V usage is TRBV28 and J usage is TRBJ2-2; D gene ambiguous. Per the germline V gene, CDR1 is MDHEN and CDR2 is SYDVKM. This CDR3 spans 13 amino acids. Trimming left V 6 bases short and J 6 bases short, with 11 bases between. The CDR3, as DNA: TGTGCCAGCAGCTCCCCTACTCCCGGGGAGCTGTTTTTT. This encodes CASSSPTPGELFF.

The chain joins TRBV9 to TRBJ1-3; tentatively, D is TRBD1 (5 bases). V gave up 1 base and J gave up 0 bases, with 11 bases separating them. CDR3 length: 16 amino acids. Germline V gene sequence: CDR1 SGDLS, CDR2 YYNGEE. The CDR3 loop is CASSVRGSISGNTIYF. The CDR3 coding sequence is TGTGCCAGCAGCGTAAGGGGCAGTATCTCTGGAAACACCATATATTTT.

The V and J genes are TRBV30 and TRBJ2-5; tentative D call: TRBD1 (5 bases). Trimming removed 0 bases at V and 1 base at J, with 15 bases between. The CDR3 has 16 residues. Germline lookup yields CDR1 GTSNPN and CDR2 SVGIG (reference sequence). CDR3 coding DNA: TGTGCCTGGAGTGTACCCGGCAGGGTGGCCCAAGAGACCCAGTACTTC. It is translated as CAWSVPGRVAQETQYF. The whole variable domain, filled in from reference TRBV30 and TRBJ2-5, reads SQTIHQWPATLVQPVGSPLSLECTVEGTSNPNLYWYRQAAGRGLQLLFYSVGIGQISSEVPQNLSASRPQDRQFILSSKKLLLSDSGFYLCAWSVPGRVAQETQYFGPGTRLLVL.